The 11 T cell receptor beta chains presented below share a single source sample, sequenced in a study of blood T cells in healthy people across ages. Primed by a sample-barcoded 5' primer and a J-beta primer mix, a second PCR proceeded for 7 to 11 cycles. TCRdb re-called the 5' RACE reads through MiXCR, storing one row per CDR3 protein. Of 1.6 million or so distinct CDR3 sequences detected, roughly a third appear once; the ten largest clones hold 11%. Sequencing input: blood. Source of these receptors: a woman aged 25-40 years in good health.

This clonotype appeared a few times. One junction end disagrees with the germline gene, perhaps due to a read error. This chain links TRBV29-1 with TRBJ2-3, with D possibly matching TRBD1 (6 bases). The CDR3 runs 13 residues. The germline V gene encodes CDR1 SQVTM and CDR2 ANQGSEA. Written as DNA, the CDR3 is TGCAGCGTTGGTATGGGGTGGACAGATATGCAGTATTTT. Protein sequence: CSVGMGWTDMQYF.

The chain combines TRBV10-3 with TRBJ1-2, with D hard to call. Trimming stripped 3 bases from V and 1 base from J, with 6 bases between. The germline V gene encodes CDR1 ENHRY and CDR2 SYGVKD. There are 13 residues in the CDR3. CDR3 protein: CAISEDHNYGYTF. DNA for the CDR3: TGTGCCATCAGTGAAGACCATAACTATGGCTACACCTTC.

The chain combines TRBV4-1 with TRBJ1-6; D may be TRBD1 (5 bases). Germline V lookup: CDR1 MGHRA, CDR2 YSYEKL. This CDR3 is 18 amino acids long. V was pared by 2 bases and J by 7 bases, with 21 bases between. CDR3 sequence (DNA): TGCGCCAGCAGCCAATTGCCCCCCGCAGGGAACGGCAATTCACCCCTCCACTTT. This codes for CASSQLPPAGNGNSPLHF.

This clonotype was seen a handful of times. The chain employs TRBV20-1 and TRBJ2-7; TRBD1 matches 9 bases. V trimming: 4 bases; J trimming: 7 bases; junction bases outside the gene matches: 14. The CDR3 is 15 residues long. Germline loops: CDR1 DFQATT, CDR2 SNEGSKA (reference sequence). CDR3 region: CSAKTGGMYSGEQYF. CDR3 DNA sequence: TGCAGTGCTAAGACAGGGGGGATGTATTCGGGTGAGCAGTACTTC.

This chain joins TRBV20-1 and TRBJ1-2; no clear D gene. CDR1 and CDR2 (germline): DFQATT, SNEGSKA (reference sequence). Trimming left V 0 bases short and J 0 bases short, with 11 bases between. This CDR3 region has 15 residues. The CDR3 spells CSARELGITNYGYTF. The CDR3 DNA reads TGCAGTGCTAGAGAGCTCGGGATTACTAACTATGGCTACACCTTC.

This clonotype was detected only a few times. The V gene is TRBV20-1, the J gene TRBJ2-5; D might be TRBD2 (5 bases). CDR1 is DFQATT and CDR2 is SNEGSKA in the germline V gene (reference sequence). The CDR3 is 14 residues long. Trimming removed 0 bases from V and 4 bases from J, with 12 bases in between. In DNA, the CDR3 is TGCAGTGCTAGAGATCCCGGGGTTGGAGAGACCCAGTACTTC. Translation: CSARDPGVGETQYF.

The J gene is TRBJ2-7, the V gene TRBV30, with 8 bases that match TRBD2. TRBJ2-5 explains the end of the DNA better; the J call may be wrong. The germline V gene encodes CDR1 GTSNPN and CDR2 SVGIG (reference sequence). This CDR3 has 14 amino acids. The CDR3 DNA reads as TGTGCCTGGAGTCCGGGACTAGGCGCAGAGACCCAGTACTTC. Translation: CAWSPGLGAETQYF.

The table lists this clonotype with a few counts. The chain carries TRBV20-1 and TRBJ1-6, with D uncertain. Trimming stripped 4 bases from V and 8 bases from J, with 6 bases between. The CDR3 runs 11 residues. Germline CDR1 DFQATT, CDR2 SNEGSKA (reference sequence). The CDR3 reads CSATDDSPLHF. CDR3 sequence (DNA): TGCAGTGCTACCGACGATTCACCCCTCCACTTT.

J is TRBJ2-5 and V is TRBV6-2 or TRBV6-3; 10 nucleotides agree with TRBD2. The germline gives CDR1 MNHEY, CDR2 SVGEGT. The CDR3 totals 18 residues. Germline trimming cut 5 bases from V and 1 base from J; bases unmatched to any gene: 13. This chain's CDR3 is CASSNPGASGSFQETQYF. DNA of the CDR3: TGTGCCAGCAGTAACCCCGGTGCTAGCGGGAGCTTCCAAGAGACCCAGTACTTC.

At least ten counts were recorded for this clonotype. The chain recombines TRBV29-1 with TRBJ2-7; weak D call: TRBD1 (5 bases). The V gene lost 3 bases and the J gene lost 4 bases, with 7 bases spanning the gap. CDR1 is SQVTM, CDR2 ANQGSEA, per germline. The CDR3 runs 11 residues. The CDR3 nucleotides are TGCAGCGTTGAGGCAGGGTACGAGCAGTACTTC. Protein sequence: CSVEAGYEQYF.

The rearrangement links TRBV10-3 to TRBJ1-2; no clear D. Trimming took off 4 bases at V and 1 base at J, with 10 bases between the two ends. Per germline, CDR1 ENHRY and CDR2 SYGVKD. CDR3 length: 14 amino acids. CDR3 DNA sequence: TGTGCCATCAGTGCACAGAGGGATAACTATGGCTACACCTTC. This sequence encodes CAISAQRDNYGYTF.